This TCR beta chain was found in a study of human T cells and chemical hapten exposure. The CDR3 contains 13 residues. With 10 bases removed from V and 7 bases from J, the gap between germline ends came to 19 bases. This sample's time point: pre-sensitization, week 0. Treatment meaning: therapeutic diphenylcyclopropenone sensitization with weekly scalp DPC. Each patch-test visit's blood sample preceded patch application. What the library attached to individual cDNA molecules were unique molecular identifiers. TCRdb reprocessed the RACE reads via MiXCR and lists one record per CDR3 protein. Of 60,000 to 75,000 distinct CDR3 sequences in the sample, 6.5% to 8.5% were seen once.

The chain links TRBV12-3 or TRBV12-4 to TRBJ1-1, with D perhaps matching TRBD1 (6 bases). The specimen was whole blood, collected in connection with sensitization to the hapten diphenylcyclopropenone (DPC). This clonotype was sampled from a woman aged 30 to 39 with alopecia areata. Some clones in this sample may be carry-over from other donors' samples. The DNA for the CDR3 is TGTGCCACCTCTGTAGGGGGGGAGGGTGAAGCTTTCTTT. This codes for CATSVGGEGEAFF.